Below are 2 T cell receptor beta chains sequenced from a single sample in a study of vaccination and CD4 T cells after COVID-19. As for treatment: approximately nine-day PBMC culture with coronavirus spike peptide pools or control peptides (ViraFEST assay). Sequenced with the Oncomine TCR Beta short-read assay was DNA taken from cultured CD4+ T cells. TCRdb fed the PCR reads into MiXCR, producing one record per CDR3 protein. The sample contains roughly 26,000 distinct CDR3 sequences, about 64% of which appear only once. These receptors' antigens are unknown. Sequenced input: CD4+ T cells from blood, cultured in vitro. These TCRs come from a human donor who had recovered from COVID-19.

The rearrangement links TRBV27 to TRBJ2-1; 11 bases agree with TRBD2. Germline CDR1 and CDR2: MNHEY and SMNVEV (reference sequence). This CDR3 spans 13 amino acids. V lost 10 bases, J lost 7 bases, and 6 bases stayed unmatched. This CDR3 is CATRLAGTNEQFF. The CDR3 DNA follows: TGTGCCACCCGACTAGCGGGAACAAATGAGCAGTTCTTC.

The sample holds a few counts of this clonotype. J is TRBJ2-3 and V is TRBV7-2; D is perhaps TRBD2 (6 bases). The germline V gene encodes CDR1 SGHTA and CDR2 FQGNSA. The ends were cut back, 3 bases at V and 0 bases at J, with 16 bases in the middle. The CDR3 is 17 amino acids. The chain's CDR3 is CASSFGRTVSSTDTQYF. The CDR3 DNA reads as TGTGCCAGCAGCTTTGGGAGGACCGTATCTAGCACAGATACGCAGTATTTT.